The rows below give T cell receptor beta chains drawn from one sample of a study of metastatic and nonmetastatic thyroid tumors. TCRdb reanalyzed the PCR reads with MiXCR. The data show tens of thousands of clones, with roughly a fifth seen just once and about 4% held by the top ten. The sample consisted of blood. The receptors here all came from a male donor with papillary thyroid cancer or a benign thyroid nodule (not recorded which). Some clones in this sample may be carry-over from other donors' samples. Each CDR3 is given with its conserved first and last residue. The order of the fields is clone size, V gene, D gene, J gene, CDR3 length, CDR3 DNA, CDR3 protein. A D gene is named only where the DNA matches it firmly. The size field is filled for only some rows; it gives once, few, many or a size class.

many	TRBV11-2	NA	TRBJ2-1	19	TGTGCCAGCAGCTTAGAAATAGCGGAGACAGGGTGGTTCGGCAATGAGCAGTTCTTC	CASSLEIAETGWFGNEQFF
many	TRBV24-1	NA	TRBJ1-1	15	TGTGCCACCAGTGAAGGGGGGGGCAGGGGTGCTGAAGCTTTCTTT	CATSEGGGRGAEAFF
many	TRBV7-9	NA	TRBJ1-1	13	TGTGCCAGCAGCTTAGGCGAGTTCACTGAAGCTTTCTTT	CASSLGEFTEAFF
many	TRBV6-1	TRBD1	TRBJ1-2	16	TGTGCCAGCAGTTCGAACTCCCAGGGGGCAGACTATGGCTACACCTTC	CASSSNSQGADYGYTF
many	TRBV6-1	NA	TRBJ1-5	17	TGTGCCAGCACTCCATGGGAGAGGGGATCGAGCAATCAGCCCCAGCATTTT	CASTPWERGSSNQPQHF
many	TRBV28	TRBD1	TRBJ1-2	14	TGTGCCAGCAGTTCATACGACAGGGTAGATGGCTACACCTTC	CASSSYDRVDGYTF
many	TRBV24-1	TRBD2	TRBJ2-5	14	TGTGCCACCAGTGATGGCGGGGGGGCCGAGACCCAGTACTTC	CATSDGGGAETQYF
many	TRBV5-4	NA	TRBJ2-3	15	TGTGCCAGCAGCTCCGGAGAGACGGGCACAGATACGCAGTATTTT	CASSSGETGTDTQYF
many	TRBV5-5	TRBD2	TRBJ2-7	14	TGTGCCAGCACTAGCGGGAGGAGCTCCTACGAGCAGTACTTC	CASTSGRSSYEQYF
NA	TRBV6-2/TRBV6-3	NA	TRBJ2-2	14	TGTGCCAGCAGTGATTACAGGGACACCGGGGAGCTGTTTTTT	CASSDYRDTGELFF
NA	TRBV27	NA	TRBJ2-7	15	TGTGCCAGCACTTCTCGAAATGGACCCCACTACGAGCAGTACTTC	CASTSRNGPHYEQYF
NA	TRBV3-1	NA	TRBJ1-1	14	TGTGCCAGCAGCCAAGACAGGGTTGGAACTGAAGCTTTCTTT	CASSQDRVGTEAFF
few	TRBV12-3/TRBV12-4	TRBD2	TRBJ2-2	14	TGTGCCAGCAGTAGCGGGAGCACCACCGGGGAGCTGTTTTTT	CASSSGSTTGELFF
many	TRBV6-1	TRBD2	TRBJ2-3	18	TGTGCCAGCAGTGAAGCCCCTCGACTAGCTGGGTTAACAGATACGCAGTATTTT	CASSEAPRLAGLTDTQYF
many	TRBV19	TRBD2	TRBJ2-1	17	TGTGCCAGTAGTGGGGCGTTACTAGCGGAGGCCTACAATGAGCAGTTCTTC	CASSGALLAEAYNEQFF
NA	TRBV7-9	NA	TRBJ2-7	12	TGTGCCAGCAGCTCCCTTTTCTACGAGCAGTACTTC	CASSSLFYEQYF
many	TRBV6-5	NA	TRBJ2-2	15	TGTGCCAGCAGTTACTCGACCCAGGACACCGGGGAGCTGTTTTTT	CASSYSTQDTGELFF
few	TRBV28	NA	TRBJ1-1	15	TGTGCCAGCCTCCCCCGTACAGGGATGAACACTGAAGCTTTCTTT	CASLPRTGMNTEAFF
many	TRBV25-1	TRBD2	TRBJ2-3	17	TGTGCCAGCAGTGAAGACAGTAGCGGGAGTTGGACAGATACGCAGTATTTT	CASSEDSSGSWTDTQYF
many	TRBV4-2	NA	TRBJ2-2	15	TGTGCCAGCAGCCAAGTCTTACCTAACACCGGGGAGCTGTTTTTT	CASSQVLPNTGELFF
many	TRBV12-3/TRBV12-4	NA	TRBJ2-4	17	TGTGCCAGCAGTTTAGATATCGCAGGCTCGGCCAAAAACATTCAGTACTTC	CASSLDIAGSAKNIQYF
NA	TRBV5-1	TRBD2	TRBJ2-7	15	TGCGCCAGCAGCTCGGGACTAGCAAGCTCCTACGAGCAGTACTTC	CASSSGLASSYEQYF
many	TRBV20-1	TRBD1	TRBJ2-7	12	TGCAGTGCAGATAGGACAGGGTATGAGCAGTACTTC	CSADRTGYEQYF
many	TRBV5-8	NA	TRBJ1-2	13	TGTGCCAGCAGCTTGTACAGAAACTATGGCTACACCTTC	CASSLYRNYGYTF
many	TRBV7-3	NA	TRBJ2-3	13	TGTGCCAGCAGCCTATTTGGTGGTGATACGCAGTATTTT	CASSLFGGDTQYF
few	TRBV20-1	NA	TRBJ1-1	14	TGCAGTGCTAGAGACGGGCAGGGAAAAACTGAAGCTTTCTTT	CSARDGQGKTEAFF
NA	TRBV5-1	NA	TRBJ1-2	14	TGCGCCAGCAGCCGACCACAAGTAGAAATTGGCTCCACCTTC	CASSRPQVEIGSTF
medium-sized	TRBV5-1	NA	TRBJ1-2	15	TGCGCCAGCACCCCGACCCGAGGGGGGGACTATGGCTACACCTTC	CASTPTRGGDYGYTF
many	TRBV6-1	TRBD1	TRBJ1-2	13	TGTGCCAGCAGTGAAGGGGACAGGGTGGGCTACACCTTC	CASSEGDRVGYTF
few	TRBV6-1	NA	TRBJ1-2	16	TGTGCCAGCAGTGAAGCCCTTCACGGCGGTAACTATGGCTACACCTTC	CASSEALHGGNYGYTF
few	TRBV29-1	NA	TRBJ2-3	14	TGCAGCGTTGGATCCGGGACTGATACAGATACGCAGTATTTT	CSVGSGTDTDTQYF
NA	TRBV20-1	NA	TRBJ2-7	14	TGCAGTGCTAGAGATCCGGATACTGGTTACGAGCAGTACTTC	CSARDPDTGYEQYF
NA	TRBV4-1	NA	TRBJ1-2	19	TGCGCCAGCAGCCAAGTAGTCAGGGAAGGTGGAGGGGGTAACTATGGCTACACCTTC	CASSQVVREGGGGNYGYTF
many	TRBV6-4	TRBD1	TRBJ2-2	20	TGTGCCAGCAGTGACTATCCTTATAGCCCCGACAGGGGGAACACCGGGGAGCTGTTTTTT	CASSDYPYSPDRGNTGELFF
many	TRBV12-3/TRBV12-4	TRBD2	TRBJ2-1	13	TGTGCCAGCAGTTTGGCGGGAGTGGATGAGCAGTTCTTC	CASSLAGVDEQFF
many	TRBV30	NA	TRBJ1-5	17	TGTGCCTGGAGTCCAGGATCGAGTCAGATGAGCAATCAGCCCCAGCATTTT	CAWSPGSSQMSNQPQHF